Presented here are 26 T cell receptor beta chains from one specimen sequenced in a study of T-cell memory formation after mild COVID-19. TCRdb re-analysed the 5' RACE reads in MiXCR, keeping a single row per CDR3 protein. The sample yields just under 550,000 distinct CDR3 sequences, about a fifth seen once. The sequenced material came from PBMCs or a T cell subset sorted from them (not recorded which). All receptors derive from an adult woman who had mild COVID-19 (a few samples of this study predate the infection). Cell type and time point are not known.

J is TRBJ2-1 and V is TRBV9, with TRBD1 identical over 8 bases. Germline V gives CDR1 SGDLS, CDR2 YYNGEE. This CDR3 comprises 17 residues. Unmatched junction bases numbered 14, after V lost 1 base and J lost 8 bases. CDR3 in amino acids: CASSVREPRTGSDEQFF. The CDR3 nucleotides read TGTGCCAGCAGCGTAAGGGAACCACGGACAGGGAGTGATGAGCAGTTCTTC.

The J gene is TRBJ1-2, the V gene TRBV6-6; a weak D match, TRBD1 (6 bases). Germline V gene lookup returns CDR1 MNHNY and CDR2 SVGAGI (reference sequence). The V end lost 4 bases, the J end lost 8 bases, and 14 bases lay between the germline ends. This CDR3 contains 13 residues. The CDR3 is CASSFSAQGGYTF. In DNA, the CDR3 is TGTGCCAGCAGTTTTTCGGCACAGGGAGGCTACACCTTC.

This clonotype was seen more than once but under ten times. This chain joins TRBV6-2 or TRBV6-3 and TRBJ1-5, with a tentative D call TRBD1 (6 bases). Germline CDR1 reads MNHEY; CDR2 reads SVGEGT. The CDR3 length is 15 residues. With 5 bases removed from V and 3 bases from J, the gap between germline ends came to 14 bases. This chain's CDR3 is CASSAFRGLNQPQHF. The CDR3 bases are TGTGCCAGCAGTGCATTCAGGGGTCTCAATCAGCCCCAGCATTTT.

This clonotype came up a few times. The genes are TRBV4-1 and TRBJ2-1, with a possible D match to TRBD1 (6 bases). Deletions cut 0 bases from V and 2 bases from J, with 11 bases between. Looked up from germline, CDR1 is MGHRA and CDR2 is YSYEKL. The CDR3 sequence is 16 residues long. Here the CDR3 DNA reads TGCGCCAGCAGCCAAGAAGGGCAGGGGACCTACAATGAGCAGTTCTTC. This codes for CASSQEGQGTYNEQFF.

Points on this clonotype: A junction end diverges from the germline sequence, so it may reflect a read error. The chain combines TRBV7-7 with TRBJ2-1, with 7 nucleotides matching TRBD1. Germline V gene data show CDR1 as SSHAT and CDR2 as FNYEAQ (reference sequence). This CDR3 comprises 15 residues. The CDR3 DNA reads as TGTGCTAGCAGCCCCATTCAGACAGGGCAGAATGAGCAGTTCTTC. It is translated as CASSPIQTGQNEQFF.

This clonotype was seen a few times. The gene calls are TRBV10-3 and TRBJ2-5; no definite D call. CDR3 size: 15 residues. Per germline, CDR1 ENHRY and CDR2 SYGVKD. V was clipped by 4 bases and J by 1 base, with 13 bases between them. CDR3 DNA: TGTGCCATCAGTGGGGCGGAGCCGTCCCAAGAGACCCAGTACTTC. Its translation: CAISGAEPSQETQYF.

The table lists this clonotype with a few counts. The chain joins TRBV20-1 to TRBJ2-5; either TRBD1 or TRBD2 may supply D (5 bases each). The V and J ends lost 0 bases and 3 bases respectively, with 8 bases between them. CDR1 and CDR2 (germline): DFQATT, SNEGSKA (reference sequence). The CDR3 totals 13 residues. The CDR3 region has the DNA TGCAGTGCTAGAGACGGGACCAAAGAGACCCAGTACTTC. Translated, it gives CSARDGTKETQYF.

V usage is TRBV9 and J usage is TRBJ1-1, with D hard to call. Per the germline V gene, CDR1 is SGDLS and CDR2 is YYNGEE. The CDR3 contains 14 residues. Trimming stripped 0 bases from V and 4 bases from J, with 10 bases between. Written as DNA, the CDR3 is TGTGCCAGCAGCGTAGGTGCGGTTGCCACTGAAGCTTTCTTT. As protein: CASSVGAVATEAFF.

This clonotype has a handful of counts. This chain joins TRBV7-2 and TRBJ2-1, with 11 bases aligning to TRBD2. This CDR3 contains 17 residues. Looked up from germline, CDR1 is SGHTA and CDR2 is FQGNSA. V dropped 5 bases and J dropped 9; count of bases not matched to a gene: 15. The CDR3 sequence is CASSTNPGTSGELEQFF. The CDR3 DNA is TGTGCCAGCAGCACAAACCCCGGGACTAGCGGAGAGCTTGAGCAGTTCTTC.

This clonotype was seen many times. The chain combines TRBV20-1 with TRBJ1-1, with D perhaps matching TRBD1 (5 bases). Trimming stripped 0 bases from V and 4 bases from J, with 6 bases between. The CDR3 loop spans 12 amino acids. Germline values: CDR1 DFQATT, CDR2 SNEGSKA (reference sequence). CDR3 residues: CSARDGGTEAFF. CDR3 coding DNA: TGCAGTGCTAGAGATGGGGGCACTGAAGCTTTCTTT.

At least ten counts were recorded for this clonotype. The J gene is TRBJ2-7, the V gene TRBV7-6; D unresolved. CDR1 and CDR2 from the germline V gene are SGHVS and FNYEAQ. Trimming shortened V by 5 bases and J by 2 bases, and 10 bases separated the two germline ends. The CDR3 has 13 residues. CDR3 coding DNA: TGTGCCAGCAGCCGTACGGCCACCTACGAGCAGTACTTC. Translation: CASSRTATYEQYF.

The rearrangement uses TRBV20-1 and TRBJ2-5; the match to TRBD2 covers 11 bases. From germline, CDR1 is DFQATT and CDR2 SNEGSKA (reference sequence). The CDR3 is 18 amino acids. J was trimmed by 1 base and V by 3 bases; bases with no gene match: 13. The CDR3 nucleotides read TGCAGTGCTAGGGTCCTTCGGGCTAGCGGGGGGCCCCAAGAGACCCAGTACTTC. It codes for CSARVLRASGGPQETQYF.

The V gene is TRBV7-9, the J gene TRBJ2-7; D perhaps matches TRBD1 (6 bases). V shed 1 base and J shed 2 bases, with 9 bases lying between them. Germline CDR1 reads SEHNR; CDR2 reads FQNEAQ (reference sequence). The CDR3 contains 14 residues. CDR3 DNA: TGTGCCAGCAGCTTAGTGGACAGCGCCTACGAGCAGTACTTC. Amino acids: CASSLVDSAYEQYF.

This clonotype came up a few times. The rearrangement links TRBV6-6 to TRBJ1-1; D is unclear. Germline-derived CDR1 and CDR2 are MNHNY and SVGAGI (reference sequence). The length of the CDR3 is 12 residues. The germline V and J ends were trimmed by 1 base and 11 bases, with 11 bases remaining between them. The CDR3 spells CASSYYETGAFF. The CDR3 nucleotides read TGTGCCAGCAGTTACTACGAAACGGGGGCTTTCTTT.

This sequence joins TRBV9 and TRBJ1-3, with TRBD1 identical over 8 bases. The germline V gene encodes CDR1 SGDLS and CDR2 YYNGEE. Germline trimming cut 1 base from V and 3 bases from J; bases unmatched to any gene: 6. The CDR3 is made up of 16 amino acids. DNA of the CDR3: TGTGCCAGCAGCGTACCCAGGGGGCGAGGTGGAAACACCATATATTTT. Translating it yields CASSVPRGRGGNTIYF.

This clonotype was recorded a few times. The chain carries TRBV7-9 and TRBJ1-2; D is possibly TRBD1 (6 bases). Trimming cost V 5 bases and J 4 bases, with 20 bases left between them. The CDR3 loop spans 16 amino acids. Germline lookup yields CDR1 SEHNR and CDR2 FQNEAQ (reference sequence). The DNA of the CDR3 is TGTGCCAGCAGCCACAACCCAGGGGATGTGTCCTATGGCTACACCTTC. Translated: CASSHNPGDVSYGYTF.

V usage is TRBV9 and J usage is TRBJ2-5; D is ambiguous. Trimming cost V 0 bases and J 1 base, with 7 bases left between them. CDR3 length equals 14 residues. Germline V lookup: CDR1 SGDLS, CDR2 YYNGEE. CDR3 region: CASSVDHRQETQYF. The CDR3 DNA reads as TGTGCCAGCAGCGTAGACCACCGCCAAGAGACCCAGTACTTC.

This clonotype was found many times. V usage is TRBV2 and J usage is TRBJ2-2; 9 bases are a match to TRBD2. This CDR3 comprises 15 residues. Looked up from germline, CDR1 is SNHLY and CDR2 is FYNNEI. V lost 6 bases and J lost 9; bases outside the gene matches: 11. CDR3 nucleotide sequence: TGTGCCAGCAGGGGAAGCGGGGGGCCCTCCCGGGAGCTGTTTTTT. Its protein product is CASRGSGGPSRELFF.

The gene calls are TRBV7-8 and TRBJ2-7; no definite D call. The CDR3 extends over 13 amino acids. Germline V gene lookup returns CDR1 SGHVS and CDR2 FQNEAQ. V lost 4 bases and J 2 bases, leaving 9 bases between the germline ends. As DNA, the CDR3 is TGTGCCAGCAGCTCCCGTTCCCCCTACGAGCAGTACTTC. Protein product: CASSSRSPYEQYF.

CDR3 nucleotides: TGCAGCGGTTGGGGGAATGAGCAGTTCTTC. Its translation: CSGWGNEQFF. This chain uses TRBV29-1 with TRBJ2-1, with D perhaps being TRBD1 or TRBD2 (5 bases each). The CDR3 extends over 10 amino acids. From germline, CDR1 is SQVTM and CDR2 ANQGSEA. Trimming took off 7 bases at V and 7 bases at J, with 8 bases between the two ends.

This clonotype was counted a few times. V and J are TRBV12-3 or TRBV12-4 and TRBJ1-4; 7 nucleotides align to TRBD1. V trimming: 6 bases; J trimming: 3 bases; junction bases outside the gene matches: 4. The CDR3 is made up of 14 amino acids. CDR3 bases: TGTGCCAGCAGGACCGGGACAGCTAATGAAAAACTGTTTTTT. Its translation: CASRTGTANEKLFF.

This clonotype occurred once. The chain combines TRBV5-1 with TRBJ1-2; 7 bases match TRBD1. CDR3 size: 15 residues. Germline V gives CDR1 SGHRS, CDR2 YFSETQ. Trimming cost V 1 base and J 5 bases; bases outside gene matches: 8. CDR3 in amino acids: CASSLLGGPLYGYTF. DNA for the CDR3: TGCGCCAGCAGCTTGCTAGGGGGCCCGTTATATGGCTACACCTTC. Looking up the rest from reference TRBV5-1 and TRBJ1-2 gives the full variable domain: KAGVTQTPRYLIKTRGQQVTLSCSPISGHRSVSWYQQTPGQGLQFLFEYFSETQRNKGNFPGRFSGRQFSNSRSEMNVSTLELGDSALYLCASSLLGGPLYGYTFGSGTRLTVV.

In this sample, this clonotype turned up a few times. The J gene is TRBJ2-4, the V gene TRBV20-1; 7 bases align to TRBD1. CDR3 length: 15 residues. V lost 6 bases, J lost 7 bases, and 15 bases stayed unmatched. Per the germline V gene, CDR1 is DFQATT and CDR2 is SNEGSKA (reference sequence). Here the CDR3 reads CSANPLTGPGNIQYF. DNA of the CDR3: TGCAGTGCCAATCCCCTGACAGGGCCGGGGAACATTCAGTACTTC.

The chain carries TRBV12-3 or TRBV12-4 and TRBJ1-1; D uncertain. This CDR3 comprises 13 residues. Trimming removed 3 bases from V and 2 bases from J, with 7 bases in between. CDR3 sequence reads: CASSFADNTEAFF. The CDR3 coding sequence is TGTGCCAGCAGTTTCGCGGACAACACTGAAGCTTTCTTT.

The table lists this clonotype with a few counts. This rearrangement joins TRBV3-1 to TRBJ1-5; a weak D match, TRBD1 (5 bases). Germline CDR1 LGHDT, CDR2 YNNKEL (reference sequence). The CDR3 is 15 amino acids. V was trimmed by 3 bases and J by 9 bases, leaving 18 bases between them. In DNA form, the CDR3 reads TGTGCCAGCAGCCAGGGACTCAGCCGTTCGGGGCCCCAGCATTTT. Translated, it gives CASSQGLSRSGPQHF.

The table lists this clonotype with a few counts. The chain uses TRBV7-9 and TRBJ1-1; TRBD1 might be the D (5 bases). Between the trimmed V and J ends, which lost 6 bases and 7 bases, there was a span of 15 bases. From germline, CDR1 is SEHNR and CDR2 FQNEAQ (reference sequence). The CDR3 contains 13 residues. The CDR3 spells CASSETGDLEAFF. Here the CDR3 DNA reads TGTGCCAGCAGTGAGACCGGGGACCTTGAAGCTTTCTTT.